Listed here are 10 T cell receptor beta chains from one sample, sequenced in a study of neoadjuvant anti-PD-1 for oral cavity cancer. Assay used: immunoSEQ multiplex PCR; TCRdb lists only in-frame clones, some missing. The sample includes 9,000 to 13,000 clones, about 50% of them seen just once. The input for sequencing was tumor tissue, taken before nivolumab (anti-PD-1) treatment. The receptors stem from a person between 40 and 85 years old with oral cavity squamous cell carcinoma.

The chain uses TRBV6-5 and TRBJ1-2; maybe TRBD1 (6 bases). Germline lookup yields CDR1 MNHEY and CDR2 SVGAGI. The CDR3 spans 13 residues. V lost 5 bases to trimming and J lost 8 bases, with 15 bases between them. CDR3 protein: CASSDRIFDGYTF. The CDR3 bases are TGTGCCAGCAGTGACAGGATTTTCGACGGCTACACCTTC.

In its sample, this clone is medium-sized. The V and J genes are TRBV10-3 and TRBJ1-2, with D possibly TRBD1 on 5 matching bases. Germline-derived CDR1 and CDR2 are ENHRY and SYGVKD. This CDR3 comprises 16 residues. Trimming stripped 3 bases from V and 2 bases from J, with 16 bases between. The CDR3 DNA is TGTGCCATCAGTGAAAGGCCAGGGCGCCTAAACTATGGCTACACCTTC. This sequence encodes CAISERPGRLNYGYTF.

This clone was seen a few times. This chain's CDR3 is CATSRRQGYEQYF. The CDR3 nucleotides are TGTGCCACCAGCAGACGTCAGGGCTACGAGCAGTACTTC. The J gene is TRBJ2-7, the V gene TRBV15; possible D gene TRBD1, 5 bases. The CDR3 is made up of 13 amino acids. V lost 2 bases and J 3 bases, leaving 8 bases between the germline ends. The germline gives CDR1 LNHNV, CDR2 YYDKDF (reference sequence).

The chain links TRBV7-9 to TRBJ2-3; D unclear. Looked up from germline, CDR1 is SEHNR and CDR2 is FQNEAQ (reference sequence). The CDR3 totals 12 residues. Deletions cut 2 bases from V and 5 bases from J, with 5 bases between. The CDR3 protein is CASSLWKDTQYF. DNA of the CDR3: TGTGCCAGCAGCTTATGGAAAGATACGCAGTATTTT.

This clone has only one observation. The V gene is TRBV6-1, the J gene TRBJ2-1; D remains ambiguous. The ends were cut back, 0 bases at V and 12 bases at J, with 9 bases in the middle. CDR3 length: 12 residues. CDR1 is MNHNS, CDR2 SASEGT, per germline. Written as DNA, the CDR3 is TGTGCCAGCAGTGAAGCCACGAACATGCAGTTCTTC. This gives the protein CASSEATNMQFF.

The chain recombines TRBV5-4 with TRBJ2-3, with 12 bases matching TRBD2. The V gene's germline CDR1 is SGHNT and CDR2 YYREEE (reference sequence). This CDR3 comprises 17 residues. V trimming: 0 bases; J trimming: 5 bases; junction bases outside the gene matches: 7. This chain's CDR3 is CASSLVLAGGRVDTQYF. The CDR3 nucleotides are TGTGCCAGCAGCTTGGTCCTAGCGGGGGGGCGCGTAGATACGCAGTATTTT.

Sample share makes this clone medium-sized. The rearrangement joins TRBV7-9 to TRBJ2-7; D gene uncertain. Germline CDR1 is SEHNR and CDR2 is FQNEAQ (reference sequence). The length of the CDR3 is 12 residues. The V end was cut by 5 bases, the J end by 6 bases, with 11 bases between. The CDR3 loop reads CASSRALTEQYF. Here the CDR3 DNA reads TGTGCCAGCAGCCGGGCTTTAACCGAGCAGTACTTC.

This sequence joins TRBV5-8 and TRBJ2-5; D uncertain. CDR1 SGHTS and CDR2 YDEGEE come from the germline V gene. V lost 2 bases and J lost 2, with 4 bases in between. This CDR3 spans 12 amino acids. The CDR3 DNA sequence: TGTGCCAGCAGCTTTTTGCAAGAGACCCAGTACTTC. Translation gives CASSFLQETQYF.

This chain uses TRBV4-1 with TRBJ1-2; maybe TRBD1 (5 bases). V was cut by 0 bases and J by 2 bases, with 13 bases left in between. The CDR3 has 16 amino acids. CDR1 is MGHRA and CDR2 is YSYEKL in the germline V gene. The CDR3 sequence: CASSQDVGQGNYGYTF. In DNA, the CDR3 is TGCGCCAGCAGCCAAGATGTTGGGCAGGGAAACTATGGCTACACCTTC.

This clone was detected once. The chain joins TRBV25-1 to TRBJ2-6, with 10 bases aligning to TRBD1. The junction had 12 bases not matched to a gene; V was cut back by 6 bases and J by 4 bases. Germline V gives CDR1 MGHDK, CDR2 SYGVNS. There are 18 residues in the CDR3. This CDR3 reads CASSNPGTGALGANVLTF. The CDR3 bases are TGTGCCAGCAGCAACCCCGGGACAGGGGCTCTGGGGGCCAACGTCCTGACTTTC.